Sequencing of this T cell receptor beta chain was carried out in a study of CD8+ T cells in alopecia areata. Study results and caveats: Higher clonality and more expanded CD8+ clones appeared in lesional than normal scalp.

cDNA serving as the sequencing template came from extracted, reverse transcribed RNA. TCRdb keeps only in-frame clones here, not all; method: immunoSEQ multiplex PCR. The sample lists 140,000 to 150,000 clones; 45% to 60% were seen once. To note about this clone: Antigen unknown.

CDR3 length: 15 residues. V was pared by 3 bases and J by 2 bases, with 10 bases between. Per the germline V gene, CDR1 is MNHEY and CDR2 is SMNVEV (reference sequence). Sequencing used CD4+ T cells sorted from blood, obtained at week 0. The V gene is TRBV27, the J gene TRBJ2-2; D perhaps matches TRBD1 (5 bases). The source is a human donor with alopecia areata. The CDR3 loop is CASSFQGINTGELFF. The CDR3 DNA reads TGTGCCAGCAGTTTTCAGGGTATTAACACCGGGGAGCTGTTTTTT.